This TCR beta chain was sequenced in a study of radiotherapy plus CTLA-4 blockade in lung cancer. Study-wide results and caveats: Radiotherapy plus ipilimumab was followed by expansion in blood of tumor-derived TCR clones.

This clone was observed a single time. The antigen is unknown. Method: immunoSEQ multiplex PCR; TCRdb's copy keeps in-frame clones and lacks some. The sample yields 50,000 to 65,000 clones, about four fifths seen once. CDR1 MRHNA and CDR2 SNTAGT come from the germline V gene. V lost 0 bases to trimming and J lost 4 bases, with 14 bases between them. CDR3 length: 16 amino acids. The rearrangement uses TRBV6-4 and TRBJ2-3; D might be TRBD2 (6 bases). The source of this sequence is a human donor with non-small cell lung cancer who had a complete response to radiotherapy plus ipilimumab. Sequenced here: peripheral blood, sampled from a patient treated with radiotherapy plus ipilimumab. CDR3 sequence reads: CASSDSGVGRPDTQYF. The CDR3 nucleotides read TGTGCCAGCAGTGACTCGGGCGTGGGGAGGCCAGATACGCAGTATTTT.